The 17 T cell receptor beta chains listed next were all sequenced from one sample in a study of CD8 T cells in Susac syndrome. RNA amounts of roughly 0.5 to 1 ug underwent reverse transcription with random hexamers. One entry per CDR3 protein, called by TCRdb with MiXCR from the immunoSEQ multiplex PCR reads. Of 150,000 to 200,000 distinct CDR3 sequences in the sample, around 95% were seen once. The material sequenced was CD4+ T cells from PBMCs. The receptors here all came from a human donor in good health.

This clonotype was seen a single time. The genes are TRBV9 and TRBJ2-3; D is possibly TRBD1 (5 bases). The V gene lost 1 base and the J gene lost 1 base, with 10 bases spanning the gap. Germline-derived CDR1 and CDR2 are SGDLS and YYNGEE. This CDR3 spans 15 amino acids. The CDR3 loop is CASSVRPRGTDTQYF. CDR3 coding DNA: TGTGCCAGCAGCGTAAGGCCCAGGGGCACAGATACGCAGTATTTT.

The genes are TRBV5-8 and TRBJ2-1; 7 bases agree with TRBD1. The V gene's germline CDR1 is SGHTS and CDR2 YDEGEE. V gave up 3 bases and J gave up 4 bases; unmatched junction bases: 4. The CDR3 consists of 14 residues. CDR3: CASSSRTGYNEQFF. The DNA for the CDR3 is TGTGCCAGCAGCTCCAGGACAGGTTACAATGAGCAGTTCTTC.

The chain recombines TRBV15 with TRBJ1-2, with a weak D call TRBD1 (6 bases). The CDR3 totals 15 residues. CDR1 is LNHNV, CDR2 YYDKDF, per germline (reference sequence). The germline V and J ends were trimmed by 3 bases and 6 bases, with 17 bases remaining between them. The CDR3 DNA reads TGTGCCACCAGCAGGGAGAAACAGGGATCCCATGGCTACACCTTC. This encodes CATSREKQGSHGYTF.

V is TRBV25-1 and J is TRBJ2-1, with 7 bases fitting TRBD1. This CDR3 is built from 14 residues. With 5 bases clipped from V and 7 bases from J, the junction kept 8 bases outside the gene matches. Looked up from germline, CDR1 is MGHDK and CDR2 is SYGVNS. The CDR3 loop is CASSTQQGRNEQFF. DNA of the CDR3: TGTGCCAGCAGTACGCAACAGGGGAGAAATGAGCAGTTCTTC. The variable domain in full, with the rest retrieved from reference TRBV25-1 and TRBJ2-1, is EADIYQTPRYLVIGTGKKITLECSQTMGHDKMYWYQQDPGMELHLIHYSYGVNSTEKGDLSSESTVSRIRTEHFPLTLESARPSHTSQYLCASSTQQGRNEQFFGPGTRLTVL.

The chain uses TRBV7-2 and TRBJ2-7; D is possibly TRBD1 (6 bases). Trimming removed 3 bases at V and 2 bases at J, with 11 bases between. Germline CDR1 and CDR2: SGHTA and FQGNSA. CDR3 length: 14 residues. CDR3 loop: CASSLIAGAYEQYF. The CDR3 DNA sequence: TGTGCCAGCAGCTTGATTGCAGGGGCCTACGAGCAGTACTTC.

This chain uses TRBV5-1 with TRBJ2-3, with a tentative D call TRBD1 (6 bases). Germline CDR1 reads SGHRS; CDR2 reads YFSETQ. This CDR3 is 14 amino acids long. The V end was cut by 0 bases, the J end by 1 base, with 6 bases between. The CDR3 DNA reads as TGCGCCAGCAGCTTGGAGGGGGGCACAGATACGCAGTATTTT. The encoded protein is CASSLEGGTDTQYF.

The chain links TRBV7-8 to TRBJ2-4; D is perhaps TRBD1 (6 bases). Germline V gene sequence: CDR1 SGHVS, CDR2 FQNEAQ. CDR3 size: 16 residues. V shed 5 bases and J shed 0 bases, with 14 bases lying between them. DNA for the CDR3: TGTGCCAGCAGCCTATACAGGGTACTAGCCAAAAACATTCAGTACTTC. It is translated as CASSLYRVLAKNIQYF.

This sequence joins TRBV6-5 and TRBJ1-2; 7 bases are a match to TRBD1. Germline V gene lookup returns CDR1 MNHEY and CDR2 SVGAGI. This CDR3 is built from 13 residues. J was trimmed by 1 base and V by 11 bases; bases with no gene match: 7. CDR3 loop: CAAGTAYNYGYTF. CDR3 sequence (DNA): TGTGCCGCCGGGACAGCATATAACTATGGCTACACCTTC.

This chain joins TRBV29-1 and TRBJ2-5, with 9 bases aligning to TRBD1. The V segment lost 3 bases and the J segment 7 bases; nucleotides outside the gene matches: 9. CDR3 length: 14 residues. The germline V gene encodes CDR1 SQVTM and CDR2 ANQGSEA. CDR3 sequence (DNA): TGCAGCGTTGATTCGACAGGGGGTATCGGGACCCAGTACTTC. It codes for CSVDSTGGIGTQYF.

The chain employs TRBV15 and TRBJ2-7, with 8 bases matching TRBD1. Trimming removed 1 base from V and 5 bases from J; junction bases left unmatched: 7. CDR1 is LNHNV, CDR2 YYDKDF, per germline (reference sequence). This CDR3 has 15 amino acids. CDR3 nucleotides: TGTGCCACCAGCAGAGGAGGACGGACAGGGAACGAGCAGTACTTC. It yields the protein CATSRGGRTGNEQYF.

The chain recombines TRBV7-2 with TRBJ1-2; tentatively, D is TRBD1 (6 bases). Germline assignment: CDR1 SGHTA and CDR2 FQGNSA. The CDR3 runs 15 residues. The V and J ends lost 3 bases and 5 bases respectively, with 16 bases between them. The CDR3 sequence is CASSLNYGQRYGYTF. The CDR3 region has the DNA TGTGCCAGCAGCTTGAATTATGGACAGAGGTATGGCTACACCTTC.

The CDR3 region is CASSVTQEDAQYF. In DNA, the CDR3 is TGTGCCAGCAGCGTAACACAGGAAGACGCGCAGTATTTT. The rearrangement joins TRBV13 to TRBJ2-3; a weak D match, TRBD1 (5 bases). V gave up 5 bases and J gave up 10 bases, with 16 bases separating them. Germline lookup yields CDR1 PRHDT and CDR2 FYEKMQ (reference sequence). This CDR3 spans 13 amino acids. Full variable domain (outside the CDR3, taken from reference TRBV13 and TRBJ2-3): AAGVIQSPRHLIKEKRETATLKCYPIPRHDTVYWYQQGPGQDPQFLISFYEKMQSDKGSIPDRFSAQQFSDYHSELNMSSLELGDSALYFCASSVTQEDAQYFGPGTRLTVL.

The gene calls are TRBV11-2 and TRBJ1-6; D is possibly TRBD1 (5 bases). The CDR3 runs 14 residues. The germline V gene encodes CDR1 SGHAT and CDR2 FQNNGV. Trimming cost V 5 bases and J 7 bases, with 12 bases left between them. Here the CDR3 DNA reads TGTGCCAGCAGCGGTCGCGGGGGAAATTCACCCCTCCACTTT. Its protein product is CASSGRGGNSPLHF. Based on the CDR3 plus reference TRBV11-2 and TRBJ1-6, the full variable domain is EAGVAQSPRYKIIEKRQSVAFWCNPISGHATLYWYQQILGQGPKLLIQFQNNGVVDDSQLPKDRFSAERLKGVDSTLKIQPAKLEDSAVYLCASSGRGGNSPLHFGNGTRLTVT.

The chain couples TRBV6-4 to TRBJ1-1; D is undetermined. CDR1 and CDR2 (germline): MRHNA, SNTAGT. CDR3 size: 13 residues. Deletions cut 0 bases from V and 0 bases from J, with 2 bases between. The CDR3 bases are TGTGCCAGCAGTGACTCTGTGAACACTGAAGCTTTCTTT. It translates to CASSDSVNTEAFF.

This chain's CDR3 is CSAKDAGGPQETQYF. Written as DNA, the CDR3 is TGCAGTGCTAAGGATGCGGGGGGGCCCCAAGAGACCCAGTACTTC. This sequence joins TRBV20-1 and TRBJ2-5; TRBD2 matches 9 bases. This CDR3 has 15 amino acids. V was pared by 4 bases and J by 1 base, with 7 bases of the junction left unmatched. Germline CDR1 reads DFQATT; CDR2 reads SNEGSKA (reference sequence).

V usage is TRBV27 and J usage is TRBJ2-1; tentatively, D is TRBD1 (7 bases). The CDR3 covers 13 residues. CDR1 is MNHEY, CDR2 SMNVEV, per germline (reference sequence). The V end lost 6 bases, the J end lost 9 bases, and 15 bases lay between the germline ends. CDR3 protein: CASRSSGGSEQFF. The CDR3 DNA reads TGTGCCAGCAGATCGTCAGGGGGGAGTGAGCAGTTCTTC.

The J gene is TRBJ2-1, the V gene TRBV11-2; 7 nucleotides match TRBD2. CDR3 length: 14 amino acids. The trim removed 7 bases at V and 5 bases at J, leaving 8 bases unmatched. Per the germline V gene, CDR1 is SGHAT and CDR2 is FQNNGV. Written as DNA, the CDR3 is TGTGCCAGCAAGATAGGGACTACCAACAATGAGCAGTTCTTC. It is translated as CASKIGTTNNEQFF.